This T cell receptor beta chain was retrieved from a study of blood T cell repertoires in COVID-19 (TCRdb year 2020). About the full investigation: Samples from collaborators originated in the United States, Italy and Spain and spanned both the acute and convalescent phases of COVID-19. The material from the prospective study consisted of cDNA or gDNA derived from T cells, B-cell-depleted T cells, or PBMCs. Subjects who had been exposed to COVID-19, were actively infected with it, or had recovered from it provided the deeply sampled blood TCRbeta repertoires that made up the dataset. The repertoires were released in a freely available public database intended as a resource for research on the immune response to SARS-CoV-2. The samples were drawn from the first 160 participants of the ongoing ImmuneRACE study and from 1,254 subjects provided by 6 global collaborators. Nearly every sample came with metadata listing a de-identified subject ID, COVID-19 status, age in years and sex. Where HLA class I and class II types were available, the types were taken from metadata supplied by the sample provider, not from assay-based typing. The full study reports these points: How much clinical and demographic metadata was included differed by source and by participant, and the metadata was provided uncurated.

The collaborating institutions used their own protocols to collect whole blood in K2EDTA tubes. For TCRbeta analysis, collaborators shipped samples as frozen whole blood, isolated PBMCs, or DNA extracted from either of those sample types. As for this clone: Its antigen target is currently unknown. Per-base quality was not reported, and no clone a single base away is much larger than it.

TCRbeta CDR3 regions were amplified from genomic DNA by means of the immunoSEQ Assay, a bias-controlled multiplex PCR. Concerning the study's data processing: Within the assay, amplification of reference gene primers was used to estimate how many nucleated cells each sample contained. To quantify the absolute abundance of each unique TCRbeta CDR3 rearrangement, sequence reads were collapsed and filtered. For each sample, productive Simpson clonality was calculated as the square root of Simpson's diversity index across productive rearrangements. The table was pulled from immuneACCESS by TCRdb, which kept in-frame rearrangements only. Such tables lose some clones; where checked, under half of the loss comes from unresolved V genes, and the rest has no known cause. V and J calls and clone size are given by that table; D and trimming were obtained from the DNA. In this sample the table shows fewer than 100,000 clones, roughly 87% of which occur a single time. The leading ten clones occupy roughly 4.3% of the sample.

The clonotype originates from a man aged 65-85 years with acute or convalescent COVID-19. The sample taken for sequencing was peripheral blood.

Read as DNA, the sequence is TGCGCCAGCAGCTACAACGAAGCCAAAAACATTCAGTACTTC. This gives the protein CASSYNEAKNIQYF. The sequence is built from TRBV5-1 and TRBJ2-4, with the D segment identity uncertain. CDR1 and CDR2, looked up from the germline V gene, are SGHRS and YFSETQ. V gives up 3 bases and J gives up 0 bases, and the segment between their germline ends measures 7 bases. There are 14 amino acids in the CDR3, from cysteine to phenylalanine inclusive. Solely the CDR3 DNA is kept, with 42 bases framed from the first base.